The 10 T cell receptor beta chains below come from one sample, sequenced in a study of blood T cell repertoires in COVID-19 (dated by TCRdb to between 2020 and 2021). Library generation was performed with the immunoSEQ multiplex PCR assay. TCRdb holds this immuneACCESS table with in-frame rearrangements only. Some clones are missing; in checked studies, unresolved V genes explain under half, and the rest has no known cause. Present in this sample are about 120,000 clones, 70% to 80% of which were seen just once. The ten largest clonotypes hold under 5% of the sample. Sequenced sample: peripheral blood. The source of these receptors is an elderly woman with acute or convalescent COVID-19.

This clone showed up just once. The V and J genes are TRBV4-3 and TRBJ1-2, with D possibly matching TRBD1 (6 bases). Germline CDR1 and CDR2: LGHNA and YSLEER. Trimming cost V 1 base and J 0 bases, with 12 bases left between them. The CDR3 is made up of 16 amino acids. The CDR3, as DNA: TGCGCCAGCAGCCAAGGGGGGCAGGCTGCTAACTATGGCTACACCTTC. Translated: CASSQGGQAANYGYTF.

This clone showed up just once. The J gene is TRBJ1-2, the V gene TRBV30; 9 bases match TRBD1. The CDR3 totals 13 residues. The germline V gene has CDR1 GTSNPN and CDR2 SVGIG (reference sequence). V lost 2 bases to trimming and J lost 3 bases; unmatched junction nucleotides: 1. The CDR3 sequence: CAWSTGGYYGYTF. The CDR3 nucleotides are TGTGCCTGGAGTACAGGGGGCTACTATGGCTACACCTTC. Supplemented by reference TRBV30 and TRBJ1-2, the full variable domain reads SQTIHQWPATLVQPVGSPLSLECTVEGTSNPNLYWYRQAAGRGLQLLFYSVGIGQISSEVPQNLSASRPQDRQFILSSKKLLLSDSGFYLCAWSTGGYYGYTFGSGTRLTVV.

This chain connects TRBV29-1 to TRBJ1-2; D is unclear. V lost 6 bases, J lost 8 bases, and 25 bases lay in between. CDR1 SQVTM and CDR2 ANQGSEA come from the germline V gene. This CDR3 is 15 amino acids long. CDR3 sequence: CSVGPHLRPGEGYTF. The CDR3 DNA reads TGCAGCGTGGGCCCCCACCTCAGGCCCGGCGAGGGCTACACCTTC.

The chain links TRBV4-2 to TRBJ1-5; 7 nucleotides line up with TRBD1. This CDR3 region has 14 residues. Germline values: CDR1 LGHNA, CDR2 YNFKEQ. Trimming removed 4 bases from V and 6 bases from J; junction bases left unmatched: 6. The CDR3 DNA follows: TGTGCCAGCAGCCTTGACAGGGTCGGTCAGCCCCAGCATTTT. Translation: CASSLDRVGQPQHF.

This chain uses TRBV29-1 with TRBJ2-3; 9 bases line up with TRBD2. The trim removed 4 bases at V and 0 bases at J, leaving 8 bases unmatched. The length of the CDR3 is 16 residues. CDR1 is SQVTM, CDR2 ANQGSEA, per germline. CDR3 in DNA: TGCAGCGTTGGCCATGAAAGCGGGAGGAGCACAGATACGCAGTATTTT. It is translated as CSVGHESGRSTDTQYF.

The chain carries TRBV7-8 and TRBJ2-3, with TRBD1 matching 7 bases. With V trimmed by 1 base and J by 2 bases, 6 bases remained unmatched. The CDR3 has 16 amino acids. The germline V gene encodes CDR1 SGHVS and CDR2 FQNEAQ. CDR3 protein: CASSLVTGSDTDTQYF. DNA for the CDR3: TGTGCCAGCAGCTTAGTGACAGGGTCGGACACAGATACGCAGTATTTT.

The CDR3 DNA sequence: TGTGCCAGCAGCCAAGATCCGGGGGGAGGTTACACTGAAGCTTTCTTT. This codes for CASSQDPGGGYTEAFF. This chain connects TRBV4-2 to TRBJ1-1, with D perhaps TRBD1 (5 bases). Germline V gene data show CDR1 as LGHNA and CDR2 as YNFKEQ. This CDR3 is built from 16 residues. V was pared by 0 bases and J by 3 bases, with 14 bases between.

The chain couples TRBV7-2 to TRBJ2-3, with D perhaps matching TRBD2 (6 bases). V shed 2 bases and J shed 1 base, with 10 bases lying between them. The CDR3 covers 15 residues. CDR1 is SGHTA, CDR2 FQGNSA, per germline. CDR3 loop: CASSLFGGGTDTQYF. The DNA for the CDR3 is TGTGCCAGCAGCTTATTCGGGGGAGGCACAGATACGCAGTATTTT.

The rearrangement joins TRBV6-1 to TRBJ1-3; TRBD1 is a possible D gene (5 bases). Trimming took off 4 bases at V and 0 bases at J, with 19 bases between the two ends. Germline V CDR1 and CDR2: MNHNS, SASEGT. CDR3 length equals 18 residues. Written as DNA, the CDR3 is TGTGCCAGCAGTGGCCCCTCTAACAGGTTTGGCTCTGGAAACACCATATATTTT. Encoded protein: CASSGPSNRFGSGNTIYF.

The CDR3 here is CASSEVGQGTDTQYF. The CDR3 region has the DNA TGTGCCAGCAGTGAAGTAGGCCAGGGGACAGATACGCAGTATTTT. This chain connects TRBV2 to TRBJ2-3; a possible D gene is TRBD1 (6 bases). Germline-derived CDR1 and CDR2 are SNHLY and FYNNEI. The CDR3 contains 15 residues. V lost 1 base and J 3 bases, leaving 11 bases between the germline ends.